The 23 T cell receptor beta chains below were found in one sample sequenced in a study of vaccination effects on CD4 cells after COVID-19. What these receptors recognize is not known. Expansion with viral peptide pools was applied to antigen-specific CD4+ T cells by the ViraFEST assay prior to sequencing. CD4+ T cells were isolated after less than 13 days of culture. No vaccinee had earlier SARS-CoV-2 infection, and nucleocapsid antibodies were negative. TCRdb's table, derived via immunoSEQ multiplex PCR, lists solely in-frame clones and lacks some. In the table there are 30,000 to 35,000 clones, about three quarters of which are singletons. The material sequenced was CD4+ T cells from PBMCs cultured with HCoV-OC43 spike peptides, taken before COVID-19 vaccination. This sample's subset: HCoV-OC43 spike overlapping peptide pool stimulation. These receptors all come from a human donor who received a COVID-19 vaccine.

The table lists this clone with a few counts. J is TRBJ2-1 and V is TRBV3-1 (or the pseudogene TRBV3-2), with D perhaps matching TRBD1 (5 bases). The germline CDR1 and CDR2 sequences are LGHDT and YNNKEL (reference sequence). The CDR3 runs to 17 residues. Trimming cost V 0 bases and J 5 bases, with 17 bases left between them. This CDR3 reads CASSQDPRTFLHNEQFF. The CDR3 DNA is TGTGCCAGCAGCCAAGATCCAAGGACATTCCTTCACAATGAGCAGTTCTTC.

The chain has TRBV4-2 and TRBJ2-3, with D unresolved. The CDR3 sequence is 17 residues long. Deletions cut 0 bases from V and 6 bases from J, with 19 bases between. The germline V gene encodes CDR1 LGHNA and CDR2 YNFKEQ. Here the CDR3 reads CASSQEWPPLRADTQYF. The CDR3 DNA sequence: TGTGCCAGCAGCCAAGAATGGCCCCCCCTTCGTGCGGATACGCAGTATTTT.

As DNA, the CDR3 is TGTGCCAGCAGCTTGCTGGGGGCCGGCACTGAAGCTTTCTTT. It codes for CASSLLGAGTEAFF. The chain is built from TRBV5-6 and TRBJ1-1; a weak D match, TRBD1 (6 bases). This CDR3 is 14 amino acids long. CDR1 is SGHDT and CDR2 is YYEEEE in the germline V gene. The V gene lost 1 base and the J gene lost 4 bases, with 11 bases spanning the gap.

CDR3: CASSLNTDTQYF. As DNA, the CDR3 is TGTGCCAGCTCACTAAACACAGATACGCAGTATTTT. The chain combines TRBV18 with TRBJ2-3; D ambiguous. The CDR3 runs 12 residues. V gave up 4 bases and J gave up 2 bases, with 4 bases separating them. CDR1 KGHSH and CDR2 LQKENI come from the germline V gene.

This clone has only a few counts. The chain joins TRBV4-1 to TRBJ2-1; D is perhaps TRBD2 (6 bases). Deletions cut 4 bases from V and 6 bases from J, with 19 bases between. CDR3 length equals 16 residues. Germline assignment: CDR1 MGHRA and CDR2 YSYEKL. The CDR3 DNA is TGCGCCAGCAGCCCCCCATTGGCGGGGACGACCAATGAGCAGTTCTTC. Protein sequence: CASSPPLAGTTNEQFF.

This chain links TRBV11-2 with TRBJ1-2, with TRBD1 as a possible D gene (5 bases). Germline V gives CDR1 SGHAT, CDR2 FQNNGV. The V gene lost 4 bases and the J gene lost 5 bases, with 11 bases spanning the gap. The CDR3 is 13 amino acids. The DNA for the CDR3 is TGTGCCAGCAGCTCCTCGGGGCCATATGGCTACACCTTC. This translates into CASSSSGPYGYTF.

This chain joins TRBV5-1 and TRBJ2-3; possibly TRBD2 for D (6 bases). Germline CDR1 SGHRS, CDR2 YFSETQ. V was clipped by 4 bases and J by 5 bases, with 17 bases between them. This CDR3 is built from 15 residues. CDR3 in DNA: TGCGCCAGCAGCCGCCGGAGGAGGGCGGAAGATACGCAGTATTTT. Its protein product is CASSRRRRAEDTQYF.

The CDR3 loop reads CASSPRTGESQETQYF. CDR3 DNA sequence: TGCGCCAGCAGCCCGCGGACAGGGGAGAGCCAAGAGACCCAGTACTTC. The chain couples TRBV5-1 to TRBJ2-5; TRBD1 matches at 9 bases. The V gene's germline CDR1 is SGHRS and CDR2 YFSETQ. The CDR3 spans 16 residues. Trimming cost V 4 bases and J 1 base; bases outside gene matches: 8. Supplemented by reference TRBV5-1 and TRBJ2-5, the full variable domain reads KAGVTQTPRYLIKTRGQQVTLSCSPISGHRSVSWYQQTPGQGLQFLFEYFSETQRNKGNFPGRFSGRQFSNSRSEMNVSTLELGDSALYLCASSPRTGESQETQYFGPGTRLLVL.

The chain joins TRBV19 to TRBJ1-2; TRBD1 agrees at 7 bases. With 4 bases clipped from V and 2 bases from J, the junction kept 7 bases outside the gene matches. CDR1 is LNHDA, CDR2 SQIVND, per germline (reference sequence). CDR3 length: 15 amino acids. The CDR3 sequence is CASSTIDRENYGYTF. The CDR3 DNA is TGTGCCAGTAGTACCATTGACAGGGAGAACTATGGCTACACCTTC.

The chain links TRBV30 to TRBJ1-1; maybe TRBD1 (6 bases). The CDR3 is 12 amino acids. Looked up from germline, CDR1 is GTSNPN and CDR2 is SVGIG (reference sequence). This CDR3 reads CASGVAVTEAFF. The CDR3 DNA reads as TGTGCATCAGGGGTTGCGGTCACTGAAGCTTTCTTT.

The chain recombines TRBV5-1 with TRBJ1-2; D is unresolved. The CDR3 has 13 amino acids. Germline V CDR1 and CDR2: SGHRS, YFSETQ. Trimming stripped 4 bases from V and 8 bases from J, with 15 bases between. The CDR3 coding sequence is TGCGCCAGCAGCCCCGGTCCACGGCGAGGCTACACCTTC. Translated: CASSPGPRRGYTF.

The chain combines TRBV25-1 with TRBJ2-3; perhaps TRBD1 as D (5 bases). The germline CDR1 and CDR2 sequences are MGHDK and SYGVNS. The V and J ends lost 5 bases and 0 bases respectively, with 15 bases between them. CDR3 size: 16 residues. DNA for the CDR3: TGTGCCAGCAGTCCGTCAGGGCTTCTAAGCACAGATACGCAGTATTTT. Its translation is CASSPSGLLSTDTQYF.

V and J are TRBV7-9 and TRBJ1-2; D is ambiguous. Germline CDR1 SEHNR, CDR2 FQNEAQ (reference sequence). V lost 3 bases, J lost 4 bases, and 9 bases lay in between. The CDR3 runs to 13 residues. The CDR3 region has the DNA TGTGCCAGCAGCTTCACAGCGAGCTATGGCTACACCTTC. Translating it yields CASSFTASYGYTF.

This clone occurred once. The chain employs TRBV9 and TRBJ2-6; no clear D gene. This CDR3 is 16 amino acids long. Germline lookup yields CDR1 SGDLS and CDR2 YYNGEE. V was shortened by 4 bases and J by 0 bases, with 11 bases between the two germline ends. CDR3 in amino acids: CASSPTFTSGANVLTF. CDR3 bases: TGTGCCAGCAGCCCTACGTTTACCTCTGGGGCCAACGTCCTGACTTTC.

The gene calls are TRBV25-1 and TRBJ1-2; 8 positions match TRBD1. The germline V gene encodes CDR1 MGHDK and CDR2 SYGVNS. This CDR3 region has 15 residues. V gave up 2 bases and J gave up 3 bases; unmatched junction bases: 5. CDR3 amino acids: CASSEGTGQHYGYTF. DNA of the CDR3: TGTGCCAGCAGTGAAGGGACAGGCCAGCACTATGGCTACACCTTC.

The rearrangement uses TRBV2 and TRBJ1-1; 7 bases match TRBD1. The CDR3 is 13 amino acids. The J segment lost 4 bases and the V segment lost 6 bases, leaving 5 bases of the junction unmatched. From germline, CDR1 is SNHLY and CDR2 FYNNEI. The DNA of the CDR3 is TGTGCCAGCAGCCAGGGGGAGATCACTGAAGCTTTCTTT. It specifies CASSQGEITEAFF.

This clone has a handful of counts. V gene TRBV6-5 combines with J gene TRBJ2-3, with 9 positions matching TRBD1. The CDR3 is 14 amino acids. Germline CDR1 and CDR2: MNHEY and SVGAGI. V lost 7 bases and J lost 3; bases outside the gene matches: 5. CDR3 loop: CASMDRGRTDTQYF. The CDR3 bases are TGTGCCAGCATGGACAGGGGTCGGACAGATACGCAGTATTTT.

The chain is built from TRBV19 and TRBJ2-1; possibly TRBD2 for D (6 bases). Germline lookup yields CDR1 LNHDA and CDR2 SQIVND (reference sequence). V was trimmed by 5 bases and J by 3 bases, leaving 14 bases between them. The CDR3 runs to 15 residues. CDR3 protein: CASSWGGTDYNEQFF. For the CDR3, the DNA is TGTGCCAGTAGTTGGGGCGGGACGGACTACAATGAGCAGTTCTTC.

The chain joins TRBV5-1 to TRBJ2-1; 8 nucleotides agree with TRBD1. V shed 0 bases and J 10 bases; nucleotides not matched to a gene: 6. The length of the CDR3 is 14 residues. Per germline, CDR1 SGHRS and CDR2 YFSETQ. CDR3 sequence (DNA): TGCGCCAGCAGCTTGGACCCAGGACAGGGCGAGCAGTTCTTC. It yields the protein CASSLDPGQGEQFF.

The chain is built from TRBV10-3 and TRBJ2-7; possibly TRBD1 or TRBD2 for D (6 bases each). This CDR3 comprises 14 residues. With 6 bases removed from V and 6 bases from J, the gap between germline ends came to 18 bases. Per the germline V gene, CDR1 is ENHRY and CDR2 is SYGVKD. CDR3 sequence reads: CAIRGAGQGGEQYF. The CDR3 coding sequence is TGTGCCATCAGGGGGGCGGGGCAGGGAGGCGAGCAGTACTTC.

The chain uses TRBV5-4 and TRBJ2-7; TRBD2 matches at 9 bases. In germline, CDR1 is SGHNT, CDR2 YYREEE (reference sequence). The CDR3 has 13 amino acids. J lost 2 bases, V lost 4 bases, and 1 base had no gene match. This CDR3 reads CASSSGGTYEQYF. The DNA for the CDR3 is TGTGCCAGCAGCAGCGGGGGGACCTACGAGCAGTACTTC.

The V and J genes are TRBV10-3 and TRBJ2-3; a possible D gene is TRBD2 (6 bases). With 8 bases removed from V and 6 bases from J, the gap between germline ends came to 12 bases. The CDR3 is made up of 12 amino acids. Germline CDR1 ENHRY, CDR2 SYGVKD. CDR3 region: CAIGGTGDTQYF. Here the CDR3 DNA reads TGTGCCATCGGCGGGACGGGCGATACGCAGTATTTT.

This rearrangement joins TRBV5-5 to TRBJ2-7; D is tentatively TRBD1 or TRBD2 (5 bases each). The V gene lost 4 bases and the J gene lost 2 bases, with 13 bases spanning the gap. This CDR3 contains 14 residues. CDR1 SGHKS and CDR2 YYEKEE come from the germline V gene (reference sequence). The CDR3, as DNA: TGTGCCAGCAGCCCTGGGACCGTTACCTACGAGCAGTACTTC. This encodes CASSPGTVTYEQYF.